This T cell receptor beta chain is drawn from a study of blood T cells in healthy people across ages. The draw of peripheral blood yielded ten milliliters from each donor. PBMCs were isolated at a quantity of at least 6.5 million per sample. Study findings and constraints: The fall in TCR beta diversity per million T cells was roughly linear with age.

The use of a sample-barcoded 5' primer and a J-beta primer mix characterized a second PCR of roughly 6 to 11 cycles. TCRdb recomputed calls from the 5' RACE reads with MiXCR, one row per CDR3 protein. The table has approximately 1.5 million distinct CDR3 sequences, approximately 43% seen once. CDR3 length: 16 amino acids. Trimming removed 6 bases from V and 6 bases from J; junction bases left unmatched: 15. CDR1 is MNHNY, CDR2 SVGAGI, per germline (reference sequence). Notes on this clonotype: Its target is unknown.

The rearrangement uses TRBV6-6 and TRBJ2-7; 9 bases match TRBD1. This receptor was identified in a woman aged 18-29 years in good health. Sample: blood. Written as DNA, the CDR3 is TGTGCCAGCAGCCAATCGTCCCAACAGGGGGCCTCCGAGCAGTACTTC. Amino acids: CASSQSSQQGASEQYF.